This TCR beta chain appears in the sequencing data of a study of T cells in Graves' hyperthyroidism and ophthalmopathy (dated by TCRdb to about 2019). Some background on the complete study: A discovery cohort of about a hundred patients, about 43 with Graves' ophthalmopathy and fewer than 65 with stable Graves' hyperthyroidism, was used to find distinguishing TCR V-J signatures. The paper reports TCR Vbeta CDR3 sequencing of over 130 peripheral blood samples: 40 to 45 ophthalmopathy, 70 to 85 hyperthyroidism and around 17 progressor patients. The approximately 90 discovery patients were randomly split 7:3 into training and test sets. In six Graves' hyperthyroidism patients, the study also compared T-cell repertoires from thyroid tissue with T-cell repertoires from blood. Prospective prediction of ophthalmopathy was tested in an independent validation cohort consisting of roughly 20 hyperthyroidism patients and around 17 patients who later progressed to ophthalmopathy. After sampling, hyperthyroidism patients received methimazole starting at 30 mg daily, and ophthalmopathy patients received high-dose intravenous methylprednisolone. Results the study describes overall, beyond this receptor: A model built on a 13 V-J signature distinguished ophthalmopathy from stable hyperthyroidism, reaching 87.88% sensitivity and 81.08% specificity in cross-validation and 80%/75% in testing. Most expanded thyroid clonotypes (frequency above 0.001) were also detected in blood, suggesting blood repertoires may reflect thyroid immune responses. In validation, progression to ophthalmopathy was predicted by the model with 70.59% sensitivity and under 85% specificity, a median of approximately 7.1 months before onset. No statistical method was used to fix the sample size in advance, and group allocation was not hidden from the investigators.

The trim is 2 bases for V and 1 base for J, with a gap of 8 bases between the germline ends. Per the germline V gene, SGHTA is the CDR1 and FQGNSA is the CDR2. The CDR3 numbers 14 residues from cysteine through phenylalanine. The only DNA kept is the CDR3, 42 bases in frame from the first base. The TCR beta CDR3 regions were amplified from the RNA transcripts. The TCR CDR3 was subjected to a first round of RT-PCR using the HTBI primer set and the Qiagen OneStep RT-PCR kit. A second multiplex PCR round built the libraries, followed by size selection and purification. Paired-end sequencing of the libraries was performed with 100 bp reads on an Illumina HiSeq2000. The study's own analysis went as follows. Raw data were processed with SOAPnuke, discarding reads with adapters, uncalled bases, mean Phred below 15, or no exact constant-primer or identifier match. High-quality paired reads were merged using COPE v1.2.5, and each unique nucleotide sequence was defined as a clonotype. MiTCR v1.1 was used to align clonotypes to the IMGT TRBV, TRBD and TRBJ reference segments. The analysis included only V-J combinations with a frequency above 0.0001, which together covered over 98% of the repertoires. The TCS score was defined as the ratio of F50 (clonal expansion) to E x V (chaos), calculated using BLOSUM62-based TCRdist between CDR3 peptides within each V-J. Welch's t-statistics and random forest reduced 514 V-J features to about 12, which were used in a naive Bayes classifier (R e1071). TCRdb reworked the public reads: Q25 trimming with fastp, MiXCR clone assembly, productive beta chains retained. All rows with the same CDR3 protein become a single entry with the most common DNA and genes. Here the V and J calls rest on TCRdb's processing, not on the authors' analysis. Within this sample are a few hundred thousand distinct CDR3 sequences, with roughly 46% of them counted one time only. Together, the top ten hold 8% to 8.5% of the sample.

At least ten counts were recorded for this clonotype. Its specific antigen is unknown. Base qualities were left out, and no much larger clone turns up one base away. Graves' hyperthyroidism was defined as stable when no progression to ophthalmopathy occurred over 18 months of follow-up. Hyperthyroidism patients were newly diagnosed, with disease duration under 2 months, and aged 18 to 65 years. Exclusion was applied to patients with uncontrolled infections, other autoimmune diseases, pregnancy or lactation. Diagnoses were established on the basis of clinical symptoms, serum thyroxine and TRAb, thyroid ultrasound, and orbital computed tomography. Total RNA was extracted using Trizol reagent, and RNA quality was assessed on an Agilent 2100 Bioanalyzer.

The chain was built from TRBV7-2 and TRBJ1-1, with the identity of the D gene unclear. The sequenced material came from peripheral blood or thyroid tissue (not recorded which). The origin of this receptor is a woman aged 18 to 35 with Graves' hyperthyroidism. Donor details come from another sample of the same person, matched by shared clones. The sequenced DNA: TGTGCCAGCAGCTTAACAGCCGGGAACACTGAAGCTTTCTTT. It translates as CASSLTAGNTEAFF.